This T cell receptor (beta chain) emerged from a study of radiotherapy plus CTLA-4 blockade in lung cancer. Turning to the study itself: Across the patients, objective responses occurred in under 20%, and disease control in 30% to 40%.

Study findings and constraints: TCR clones from tumors expanded in blood after radiotherapy plus ipilimumab.

Here immunoSEQ multiplex PCR was the method, and the copy in TCRdb shows in-frame clones only, minus some. This table holds some 25,000 clones, about 76% found once. The J segment lost 5 bases and the V segment lost 1 base, leaving 9 bases of the junction unmatched. The CDR3 covers 16 residues. The germline V gene encodes CDR1 SGHVS and CDR2 FNYEAQ. This clone was seen once. Its antigen is as yet unknown. The gene calls are TRBV7-6 and TRBJ2-5; 8 bases line up with TRBD2. The clonotype originates from a human donor with non-small cell lung cancer whose response to radiotherapy plus ipilimumab could not be evaluated. This material consisted of peripheral blood, taken from a patient treated with radiotherapy plus ipilimumab. CDR3 DNA sequence: TGTGCCAGCAGCTTAGTGGGTAGCGGGATCTGGGAGACCCAGTACTTC. As protein: CASSLVGSGIWETQYF.